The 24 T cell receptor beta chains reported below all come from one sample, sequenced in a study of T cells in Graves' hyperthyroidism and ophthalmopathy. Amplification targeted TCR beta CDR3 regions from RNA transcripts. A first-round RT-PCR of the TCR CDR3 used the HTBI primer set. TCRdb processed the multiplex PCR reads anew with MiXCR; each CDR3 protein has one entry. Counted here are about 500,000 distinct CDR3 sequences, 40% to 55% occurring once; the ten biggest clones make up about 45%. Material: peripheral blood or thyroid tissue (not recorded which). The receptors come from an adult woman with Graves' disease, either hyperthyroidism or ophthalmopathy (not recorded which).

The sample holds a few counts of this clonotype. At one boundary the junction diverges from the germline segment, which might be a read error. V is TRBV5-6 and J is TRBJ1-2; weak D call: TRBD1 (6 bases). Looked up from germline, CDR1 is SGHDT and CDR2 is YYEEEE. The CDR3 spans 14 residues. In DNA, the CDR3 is TGCGCCAGCAGCCAGGACAGCGGGGTTTATGGCTACACCTTC. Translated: CASSQDSGVYGYTF.

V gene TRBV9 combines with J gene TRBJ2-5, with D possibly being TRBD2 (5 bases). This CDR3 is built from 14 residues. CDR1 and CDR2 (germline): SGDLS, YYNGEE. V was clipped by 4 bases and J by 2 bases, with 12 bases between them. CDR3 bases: TGTGCCAGCAGCACCCGACCGGGACAAGAGACCCAGTACTTC. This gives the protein CASSTRPGQETQYF.

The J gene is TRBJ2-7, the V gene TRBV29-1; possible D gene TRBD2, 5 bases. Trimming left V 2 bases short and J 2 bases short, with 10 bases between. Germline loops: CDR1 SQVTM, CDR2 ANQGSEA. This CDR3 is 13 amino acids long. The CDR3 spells CSVESASTYEQYF. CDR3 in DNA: TGCAGCGTTGAATCGGCTAGCACCTACGAGCAGTACTTC.

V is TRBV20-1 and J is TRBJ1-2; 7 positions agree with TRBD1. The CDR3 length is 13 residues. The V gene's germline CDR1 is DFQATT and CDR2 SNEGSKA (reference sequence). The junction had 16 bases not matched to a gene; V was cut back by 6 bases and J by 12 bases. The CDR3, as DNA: TGCAGTGCAACATCCGGGACAGCGCACGGCCACACCTTC. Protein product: CSATSGTAHGHTF.

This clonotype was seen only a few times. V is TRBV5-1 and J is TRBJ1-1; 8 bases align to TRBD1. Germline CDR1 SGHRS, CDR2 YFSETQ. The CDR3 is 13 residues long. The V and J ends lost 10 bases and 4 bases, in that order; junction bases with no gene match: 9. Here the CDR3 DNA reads TGCGCCTCGCGACAGGGGTTCGTCACTGAAGCTTTCTTT. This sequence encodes CASRQGFVTEAFF.

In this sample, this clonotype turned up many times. CDR3 nucleotides: TGCGCCAGCAGCTTGGACAGGGATGAGGGCGAGCAGTACTTC. The encoded protein is CASSLDRDEGEQYF. The chain has TRBV5-1 and TRBJ2-7; a weak D match, TRBD1 (6 bases). Germline loops: CDR1 SGHRS, CDR2 YFSETQ. With 0 bases removed from V and 6 bases from J, the gap between germline ends came to 13 bases. There are 14 residues in the CDR3. Full variable domain (rest looked up from reference TRBV5-1 and TRBJ2-7): KAGVTQTPRYLIKTRGQQVTLSCSPISGHRSVSWYQQTPGQGLQFLFEYFSETQRNKGNFPGRFSGRQFSNSRSEMNVSTLELGDSALYLCASSLDRDEGEQYFGPGTRLTVT.

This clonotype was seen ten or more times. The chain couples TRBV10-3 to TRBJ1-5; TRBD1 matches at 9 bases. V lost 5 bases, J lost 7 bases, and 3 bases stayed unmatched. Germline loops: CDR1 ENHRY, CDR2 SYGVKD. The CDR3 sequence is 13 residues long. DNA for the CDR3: TGTGCCATCAGTCCGGGACAGGGACAGCCCCAGCATTTT. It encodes CAISPGQGQPQHF.

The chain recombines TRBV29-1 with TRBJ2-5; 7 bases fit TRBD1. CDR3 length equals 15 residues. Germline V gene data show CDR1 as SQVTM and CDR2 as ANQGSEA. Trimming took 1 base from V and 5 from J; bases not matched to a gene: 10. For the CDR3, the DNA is TGCAGCGTTGAAGCGAGGCGAGGGGGCTCGGAGACCCAGTACTTC. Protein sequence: CSVEARRGGSETQYF. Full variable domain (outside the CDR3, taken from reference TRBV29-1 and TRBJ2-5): SAVISQKPSRDICQRGTSLTIQCQVDSQVTMMFWYRQQPGQSLTLIATANQGSEATYESGFVIDKFPISRPNLTFSTLTVSNMSPEDSSIYLCSVEARRGGSETQYFGPGTRLLVL.

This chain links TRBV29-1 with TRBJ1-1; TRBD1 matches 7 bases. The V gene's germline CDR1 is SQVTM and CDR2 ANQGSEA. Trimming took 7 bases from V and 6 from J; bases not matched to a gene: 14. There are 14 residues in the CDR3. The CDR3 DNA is TGCAGCGCTTCCGGGACAGCCTTCGAGGCTGAAGCTTTCTTT. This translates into CSASGTAFEAEAFF.

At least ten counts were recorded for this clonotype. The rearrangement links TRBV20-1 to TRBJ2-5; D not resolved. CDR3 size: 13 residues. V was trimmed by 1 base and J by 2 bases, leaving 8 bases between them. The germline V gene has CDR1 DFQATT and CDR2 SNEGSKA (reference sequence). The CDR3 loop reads CSARGSHQETQYF. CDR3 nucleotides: TGCAGTGCTAGAGGGTCTCATCAAGAGACCCAGTACTTC.

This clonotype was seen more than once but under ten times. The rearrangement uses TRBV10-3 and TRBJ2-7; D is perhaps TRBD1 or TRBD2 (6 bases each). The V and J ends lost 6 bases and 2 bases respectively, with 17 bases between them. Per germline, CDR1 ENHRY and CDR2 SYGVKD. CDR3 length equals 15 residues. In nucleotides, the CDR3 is TGTGCCATCAGGCAGGGGCGGGACGTCCCCTACGAGCAGTACTTC. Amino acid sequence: CAIRQGRDVPYEQYF.

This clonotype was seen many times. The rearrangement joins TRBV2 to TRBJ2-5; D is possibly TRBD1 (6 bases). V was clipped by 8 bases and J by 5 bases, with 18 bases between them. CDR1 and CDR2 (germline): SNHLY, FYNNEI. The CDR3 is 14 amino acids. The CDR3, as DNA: TGTGCCAGCCAGGAGGTACAGGGTTATGAGACCCAGTACTTC. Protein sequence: CASQEVQGYETQYF.

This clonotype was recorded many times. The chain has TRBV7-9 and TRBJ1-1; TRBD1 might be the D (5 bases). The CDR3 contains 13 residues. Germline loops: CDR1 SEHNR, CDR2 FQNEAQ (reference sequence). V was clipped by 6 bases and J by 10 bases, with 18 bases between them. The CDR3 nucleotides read TGTGCCAGCAGTGGGGAGGACAACTCGGGAGCTTTCTTT. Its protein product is CASSGEDNSGAFF.

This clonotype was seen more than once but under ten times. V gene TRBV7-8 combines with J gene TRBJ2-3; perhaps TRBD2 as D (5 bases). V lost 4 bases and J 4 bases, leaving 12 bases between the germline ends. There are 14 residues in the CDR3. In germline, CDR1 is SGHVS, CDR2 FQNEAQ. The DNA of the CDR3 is TGTGCCAGCAGCTCCCTGAAGGGAGCAGATACGCAGTATTTT. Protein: CASSSLKGADTQYF.

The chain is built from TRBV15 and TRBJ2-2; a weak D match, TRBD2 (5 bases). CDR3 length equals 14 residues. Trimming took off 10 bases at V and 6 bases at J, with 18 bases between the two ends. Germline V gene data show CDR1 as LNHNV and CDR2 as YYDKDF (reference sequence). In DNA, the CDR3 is TGTGCCAGCGGACTCTCTGTGGGTGCCGGGGAGCTGTTTTTT. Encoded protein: CASGLSVGAGELFF.

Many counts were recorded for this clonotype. The CDR3 bases are TGTGCCAGCAGCACTAGCGTCTCCTACGAGCAGTACTTC. It specifies CASSTSVSYEQYF. The V and J genes are TRBV12-3 or TRBV12-4 and TRBJ2-7, with 7 bases that match TRBD2. This CDR3 contains 13 residues. Losses at the gene ends were 6 bases for V and 0 bases for J; bases not matched to a gene: 2.

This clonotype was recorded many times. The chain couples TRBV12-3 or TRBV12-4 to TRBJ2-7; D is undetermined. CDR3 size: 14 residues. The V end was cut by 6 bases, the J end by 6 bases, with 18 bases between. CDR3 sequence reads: CASSRSRGLSEQYF. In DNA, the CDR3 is TGTGCCAGCAGCCGGAGTCGAGGTCTCAGCGAGCAGTACTTC.

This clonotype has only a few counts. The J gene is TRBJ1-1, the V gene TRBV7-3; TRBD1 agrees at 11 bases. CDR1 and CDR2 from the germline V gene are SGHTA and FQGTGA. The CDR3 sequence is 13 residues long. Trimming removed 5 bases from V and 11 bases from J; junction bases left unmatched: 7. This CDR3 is CASSPRTGGLAFF. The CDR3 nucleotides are TGTGCCAGCAGCCCTCGGACAGGGGGCTTGGCTTTCTTT.

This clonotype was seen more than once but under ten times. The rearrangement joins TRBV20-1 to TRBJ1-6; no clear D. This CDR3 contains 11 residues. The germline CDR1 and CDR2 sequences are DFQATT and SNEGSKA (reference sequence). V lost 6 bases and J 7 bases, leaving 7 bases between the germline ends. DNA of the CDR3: TGCAGTGCGCCGGACAATTCACCCCTCCACTTT. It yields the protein CSAPDNSPLHF.

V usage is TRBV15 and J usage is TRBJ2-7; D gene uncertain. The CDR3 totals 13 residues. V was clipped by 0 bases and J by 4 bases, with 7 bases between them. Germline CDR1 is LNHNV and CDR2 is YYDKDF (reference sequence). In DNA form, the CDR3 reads TGTGCCACCAGCAGAGATGGGTTATACGAGCAGTACTTC. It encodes CATSRDGLYEQYF.

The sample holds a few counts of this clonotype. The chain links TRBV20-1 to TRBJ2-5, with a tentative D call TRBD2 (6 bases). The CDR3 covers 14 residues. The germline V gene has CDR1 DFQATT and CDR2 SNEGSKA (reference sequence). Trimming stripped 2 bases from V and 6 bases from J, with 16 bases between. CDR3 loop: CSARYGGDLQTQYF. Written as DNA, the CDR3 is TGCAGTGCTAGATATGGCGGGGACTTGCAGACCCAGTACTTC.

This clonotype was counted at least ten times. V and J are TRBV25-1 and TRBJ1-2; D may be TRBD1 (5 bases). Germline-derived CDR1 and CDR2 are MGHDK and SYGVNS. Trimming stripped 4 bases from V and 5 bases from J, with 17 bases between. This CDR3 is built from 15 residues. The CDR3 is CASSGPGTGPYGYTF. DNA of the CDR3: TGTGCCAGCAGTGGACCGGGCACAGGCCCTTATGGCTACACCTTC.

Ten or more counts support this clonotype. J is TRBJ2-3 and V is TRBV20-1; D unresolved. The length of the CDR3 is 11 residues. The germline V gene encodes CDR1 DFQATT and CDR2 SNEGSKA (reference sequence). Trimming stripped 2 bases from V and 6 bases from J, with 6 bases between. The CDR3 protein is CSARLTDTQYF. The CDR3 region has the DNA TGCAGTGCTAGACTCACGGATACGCAGTATTTT.

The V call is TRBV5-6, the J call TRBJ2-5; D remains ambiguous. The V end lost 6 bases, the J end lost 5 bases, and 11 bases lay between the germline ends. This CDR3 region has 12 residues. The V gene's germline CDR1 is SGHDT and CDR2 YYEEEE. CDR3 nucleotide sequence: TGTGCCAGCACCAGAGGTCGGGAGACCCAGTACTTC. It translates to CASTRGRETQYF.